These T cell receptor beta chains were read from a single sample in a study of cytomegalovirus exposure and HLA in healthy donors. Libraries were prepared by immunoSEQ multiplex PCR; TCRdb keeps only in-frame clonotypes and omits some of them. This sample has roughly 180,000 clones, with 80% found just once. The sample taken for sequencing was PBMCs. Receptors were obtained from a man aged 30-40 years in good health and CMV-seropositive. Both conserved end residues are part of each CDR3. The D gene is left open where the match is weak. Clone size is stated in some rows and not others, as once, few, many or a class when expanded.

J,D,size,V,CDR3,DNA
TRBJ2-2,TRBD1,-,TRBV5-1,CASSFARGRTGELFF,TGCGCCAGCAGCTTTGCCAGGGGGCGAACCGGGGAGCTGTTTTTT
TRBJ2-7,TRBD2,-,TRBV10-2,CASSDTGGGTSYEQYF,TGCGCCAGCAGTGATACAGGCGGGGGGACCTCCTACGAGCAGTACTTC
TRBJ2-3,-,once,TRBV6-6,CASRRHSVDTQYF,TGTGCCAGCAGAAGACATAGCGTAGATACGCAGTATTTT
TRBJ2-1,TRBD2,-,TRBV9,CASSPLAGGDYEQFF,TGTGCCAGCAGCCCCCTAGCGGGGGGCGATTATGAGCAGTTCTTC
TRBJ2-7,TRBD2,few,TRBV27,CASKRLAGSSYEQYF,TGTGCCAGCAAAAGACTAGCGGGTAGCTCCTACGAGCAGTACTTC
TRBJ2-1,-,few,TRBV7-2,CASSFWLALYNEQFF,TGTGCCAGCAGCTTCTGGTTAGCGCTTTACAATGAGCAGTTCTTC
TRBJ1-2,-,few,TRBV2,CASSDGLADGYTF,TGTGCCAGCAGTGACGGTCTTGCGGATGGCTACACCTTC
TRBJ1-2,-,-,TRBV5-6,CASSIVTETNYGYTF,TGTGCCAGCAGCATCGTGACAGAGACTAACTATGGCTACACCTTC
TRBJ2-7,TRBD2,-,TRBV5-1,CASSSGTSGRGEQYF,TGCGCCAGCAGCTCCGGAACGAGCGGGAGGGGCGAGCAGTACTTC
TRBJ1-5,TRBD1,once,TRBV10-1,CASSEVPRGPRHF,TGCGCCAGCAGTGAGGTCCCCAGGGGGCCCCGGCATTTT
TRBJ2-1,TRBD2,-,TRBV9,CASSPRLLAGGNEQFF,TGTGCCAGCAGCCCTCGTCTACTAGCGGGGGGGAATGAGCAGTTCTTC
TRBJ2-7,-,-,TRBV7-8,CASNVLALASYEQYF,TGTGCCAGCAACGTACTAGCCCTTGCCTCCTACGAGCAGTACTTC
TRBJ2-1,TRBD2,-,TRBV7-9,CASSPGTSGANYYNEQFF,TGTGCCAGCAGCCCCGGGACTAGCGGGGCAAATTACTACAATGAGCAGTTCTTC
TRBJ2-7,-,-,TRBV6-1,CASSEVVLLQEYF,TGTGCCAGCAGTGAAGTGGTGTTGTTACAGGAGTACTTC
TRBJ1-4,-,-,TRBV7-9,CASSLVWQGGEKLFF,TGTGCCAGCAGCTTAGTGTGGCAGGGAGGGGAAAAACTGTTTTTT
TRBJ1-1,-,-,TRBV4-1,CASSQPVRSTEAFF,TGCGCCAGCAGCCAACCGGTTCGGAGCACTGAAGCTTTCTTT